This T cell receptor beta chain was found in a study of tumor-infiltrating lymphocytes in primary liver carcinoma. Study-level background: Patients were men and women aged 30 to 69 years. Samples returned roughly 3.5 to 8 million productive TCRbeta reads each. Read depth did not differ significantly between tissue types.

Germline assignment: CDR1 MNHEY and CDR2 SVGAGI. The CDR3 extends over 15 amino acids. In regard to this clonotype: The junction departs from germline at one end; a sequencing error may be responsible.

Unsorted whole blood supplied the blood RNA, and germline DNA was isolated too. It was before surgery that four milliliters of peripheral blood were collected. From 450 to 600 ng total RNA, TCR beta cDNA was generated with a primer in the constant region. Employing slightly modified ARM-PCR, three nested multiplex PCR rounds were run, and these gave rise to the TCR beta libraries. Investigators reported that the first two PCR rounds, at approximately 11 cycles each, used TRBV1-TRBV30 forward primers with a C-beta reverse primer. TCRdb ran MiXCR on the multiplex PCR reads and lists one entry per CDR3 protein. The profile covers some 190,000 distinct CDR3 sequences, with roughly three fifths appearing a single time and 72% taken by the ten largest.

V usage is TRBV6-5 and J usage is TRBJ1-2; no clear D gene. The receptor was isolated from a man aged 35-49 years with primary liver carcinoma and hepatitis B virus infection. The sequenced sample was peripheral blood. DNA for the CDR3: TGTGCCAGCAGTCACTCGGTGACTGTCAACTATGGCTACACCTTC. Translated, it gives CASSHSVTVNYGYTF.